Listed below are T cell receptor beta chains from one sample, sequenced in a study of blood T cell repertoires in COVID-19. Clones were read by immunoSEQ multiplex PCR, and TCRdb kept only the in-frame ones, dropping some. The sample lists about 250,000 clones, over 70% occurring once. The specimen sequenced was peripheral blood. The receptors stem from a man aged 80 or over with acute or convalescent COVID-19. Both conserved end residues are part of each CDR3. A D gene is named only where the DNA matches it firmly.

D	V	J	CDR3	DNA
NA	TRBV7-8	TRBJ1-2	CASSFNNYGYTF	TGTGCCAGCAGCTTTAATAACTATGGCTACACCTTC
TRBD1	TRBV5-5	TRBJ1-2	CASSLGGTGYGYTF	TGTGCCAGCAGCTTGGGAGGGACAGGTTATGGCTACACCTTC
TRBD2	TRBV7-9	TRBJ2-5	CASRRDYQETQYF	TGTGCCAGCAGGCGGGACTATCAAGAGACCCAGTACTTC
NA	TRBV7-9	TRBJ2-2	CASSPLLENTGELFF	TGTGCCAGCAGCCCGTTACTTGAAAACACCGGGGAGCTGTTTTTT
NA	TRBV18	TRBJ1-3	CASSPSRTETPRYF	TGTGCCAGCTCACCTTCTCGGACAGAAACCCCCCGTTATTTT
NA	TRBV6-2/TRBV6-3	TRBJ1-5	CASSYAGEGQPQHF	TGTGCCAGCAGTTACGCGGGGGAGGGTCAGCCCCAGCATTTT
TRBD2	TRBV19	TRBJ2-2	CASSIASGGVVTNTGELFF	TGTGCCAGTAGTATCGCTAGCGGGGGGGTCGTTACGAACACCGGGGAGCTGTTTTTT
NA	TRBV7-9	TRBJ1-6	CASGQGVNSPLHF	TGTGCCAGCGGGCAGGGCGTTAATTCACCCCTCCACTTT
NA	TRBV2	TRBJ2-3	CASNKGLNPGDTQYF	TGTGCCAGCAACAAGGGACTCAACCCGGGGGATACGCAGTATTTT
NA	TRBV19	TRBJ2-6	CASSTTTGANVLTF	TGTGCCAGTTCTACGACAACTGGGGCCAACGTCCTGACTTTC
NA	TRBV20-1	TRBJ2-6	CSASPRVPGANVLTF	TGCAGTGCTAGTCCGAGGGTTCCTGGGGCCAACGTCCTGACTTTC
TRBD1	TRBV9	TRBJ1-2	CASSAGQHTNYGYTF	TGTGCCAGCAGCGCGGGACAGCATACTAACTATGGCTACACCTTC
TRBD1	TRBV30	TRBJ1-1	CAWSGQGRNTEAFF	TGTGCCTGGAGTGGACAGGGCAGAAACACTGAAGCTTTCTTT
NA	TRBV7-9	TRBJ1-2	CASSLISGDGYTF	TGTGCCAGCAGCTTAATCTCAGGGGATGGCTACACCTTC
TRBD1	TRBV24-1	TRBJ1-2	CATSDSGTGNHYYGYTF	TGTGCCACCAGTGATTCTGGGACAGGGAACCACTACTATGGCTACACCTTC
NA	TRBV5-1	TRBJ1-1	CARVIRVEAFF	TGCGCCAGAGTTATTCGAGTTGAAGCTTTCTTT
TRBD1	TRBV18	TRBJ1-6	CASSLPQGDNSPLHF	TGTGCCAGCTCACTCCCCCAGGGGGATAATTCACCCCTCCACTTT
NA	TRBV6-6	TRBJ2-6	CASRKDIGANVLTF	TGTGCCAGCAGGAAGGACATTGGGGCCAACGTCCTGACTTTC
TRBD1	TRBV10-3	TRBJ1-2	CAISDVVIVGQGGDYGYTF	TGTGCCATCAGTGACGTAGTTATAGTCGGACAGGGGGGGGACTATGGCTACACCTTC
NA	TRBV7-9	TRBJ2-5	CASSLGDTYVGTQYF	TGTGCCAGCAGCTTAGGGGACACCTACGTTGGGACCCAGTACTTC
NA	TRBV19	TRBJ1-1	CASTWGTMNTEAFF	TGTGCCAGTACTTGGGGCACGATGAACACTGAAGCTTTCTTT
TRBD2	TRBV6-5	TRBJ2-3	CASQGLAGGGDTQYF	TGTGCCAGCCAAGGACTAGCGGGAGGAGGGGATACGCAGTATTTT
NA	TRBV21-1	TRBJ2-3	CASSKVLAGTTDTQYF	TGTGCCAGCAGCAAAGTACTAGCGGGAACCACAGATACGCAGTATTTT
NA	TRBV12-3/TRBV12-4	TRBJ1-2	CASGREGGYTF	TGTGCCAGCGGCAGGGAAGGTGGCTACACCTTC